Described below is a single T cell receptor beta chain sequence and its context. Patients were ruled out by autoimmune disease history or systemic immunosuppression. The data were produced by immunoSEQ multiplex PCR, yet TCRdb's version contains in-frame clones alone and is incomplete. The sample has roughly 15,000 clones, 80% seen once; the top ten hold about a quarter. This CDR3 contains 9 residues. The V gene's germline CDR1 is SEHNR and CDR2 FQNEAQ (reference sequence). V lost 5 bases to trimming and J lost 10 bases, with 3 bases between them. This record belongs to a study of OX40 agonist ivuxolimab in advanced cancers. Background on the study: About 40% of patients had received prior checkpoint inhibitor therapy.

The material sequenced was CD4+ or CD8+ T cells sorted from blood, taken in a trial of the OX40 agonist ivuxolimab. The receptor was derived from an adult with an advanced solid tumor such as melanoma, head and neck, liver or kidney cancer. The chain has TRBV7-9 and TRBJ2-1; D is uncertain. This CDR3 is CASSVEQFF. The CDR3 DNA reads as TGTGCCAGCAGCGTCGAGCAGTTCTTC.